This T cell receptor beta chain was sequenced during a study of molecular identifiers for immune sequencing clone quantification. Study details: Replicate experiments divided RNA from about 20,000 or 100,000 naive CD8 cells into five parts and sequenced four. Study-wide findings and caveats: The study found clones above 20 RNA copies held over 97% of effector molecules and under 1% in naive cells.

In preparing bulk TCR libraries, previously described methods and listed TCR primers were used. Via MiXCR, TCRdb re-called the PCR reads, giving one row per CDR3 protein. Of some 320,000 distinct CDR3 sequences in the sample, 20% to 25% were seen once. This clonotype was seen repeatedly, ten times or more. Its antigen remains unidentified. V lost 4 bases to trimming and J lost 3 bases, with 9 bases between them. Germline CDR1 is SEHNR and CDR2 is FQNEAQ (reference sequence). The CDR3 has 13 amino acids. Sequencing was performed on naive CD8+ T cells from blood, with Jurkat cell RNA spiked in. Indicated subset: FACS-sorted CD8+CD4-CCR7+CD45RA+ naive T cells. The chain recombines TRBV7-9 with TRBJ2-5; possible D gene TRBD2, 5 bases. The origin of this receptor is a human donor in good health. Some libraries in this study had Jurkat cell RNA spiked in. The CDR3 protein is CASSSGIEETQYF. CDR3 DNA: TGTGCCAGCAGCTCGGGGATCGAAGAGACCCAGTACTTC.